Shown below are 32 T cell receptor beta chains from a single sample sequenced in a study of T cells in Graves' hyperthyroidism and ophthalmopathy. The investigators amplified TCR beta CDR3 regions from RNA transcripts. Using the HTBI primer set, a first-round RT-PCR was run on the TCR CDR3. TCRdb independently ran MiXCR on the multiplex PCR reads; one entry per CDR3 protein. The data hold roughly 100,000 distinct CDR3 sequences, with 47% observed a single time. Sequencing input: blood. The receptor source for this set is a man aged 35-49 years with Graves' hyperthyroidism.

This clonotype was seen ten or more times. V gene TRBV11-3 combines with J gene TRBJ2-1, with D possibly being TRBD2 (6 bases). Germline CDR1 reads SGHNT; CDR2 reads YENEEA. Trimming took off 3 bases at V and 6 bases at J, with 15 bases between the two ends. This CDR3 spans 15 amino acids. The CDR3 protein is CASSLEGTGGNEQFF. The CDR3 DNA reads as TGTGCCAGCAGCTTGGAGGGGACGGGCGGCAATGAGCAGTTCTTC.

This chain joins TRBV7-2 and TRBJ1-2; 8 bases match TRBD1. The CDR3 contains 14 residues. The V gene's germline CDR1 is SGHTA and CDR2 FQGNSA. Germline trimming cut 0 bases from V and 4 bases from J; bases unmatched to any gene: 1. The CDR3 protein is CASSLAGQGYGYTF. Here the CDR3 DNA reads TGTGCCAGCAGCTTAGCCGGACAGGGCTATGGCTACACCTTC.

The chain carries TRBV24-1 and TRBJ1-1; 8 nucleotides agree with TRBD1. The CDR3 sequence is 13 residues long. Germline assignment: CDR1 KGHDR and CDR2 SFDVKD. For the CDR3, the DNA is TGTGCACCAGATCGACAGGGGTGGACTGAAGCTTTCTTT. Encoded protein: CAPDRQGWTEAFF.

This clonotype was detected ten times or more. V usage is TRBV12-5 and J usage is TRBJ2-1; D is uncertain. CDR3 length: 16 amino acids. The V gene lost 0 bases and the J gene lost 8 bases, with 17 bases spanning the gap. Germline CDR1 and CDR2: LGHNT and FRNRAP. CDR3 amino acids: CASGLVVTAAIDEQFF. CDR3 nucleotides: TGTGCTAGTGGTTTGGTAGTAACGGCAGCTATCGATGAGCAGTTCTTC.

This clonotype was recorded many times. This chain connects TRBV10-3 to TRBJ1-1; the match to TRBD1 covers 7 bases. After removal of 11 bases from V and 0 bases from J, the junction contained 6 bases not matched to a gene. Germline assignment: CDR1 ENHRY and CDR2 SYGVKD. The length of the CDR3 is 13 residues. CDR3 nucleotides: TGTGCCGTTAGGACAGGCATGAACACTGAAGCTTTCTTT. This codes for CAVRTGMNTEAFF.

This clonotype was observed many times. The CDR3 nucleotides read TGTGCCAGCAGCTTGGACTTCGGGGCCGGGGAGACCCAGTACTTC. This translates into CASSLDFGAGETQYF. V is TRBV5-8 and J is TRBJ2-5; the D gene could be TRBD1 or TRBD2 (5 bases each). This CDR3 is 15 amino acids long. Between the trimmed V and J ends, which lost 0 bases and 5 bases, there was a span of 14 bases. The germline V gene encodes CDR1 SGHTS and CDR2 YDEGEE.

The table lists this clonotype with many counts. The genes are TRBV7-2 and TRBJ2-1; 8 positions agree with TRBD2. The V and J ends lost 1 base and 9 bases, in that order; junction bases with no gene match: 8. Germline-derived CDR1 and CDR2 are SGHTA and FQGNSA. The CDR3 is made up of 15 amino acids. CDR3 residues: CASSLVFGGASEQFF. The CDR3 bases are TGTGCCAGCAGCTTAGTGTTCGGGGGGGCGTCTGAGCAGTTCTTC.

To note about this clonotype: The conserved phenylalanine or tryptophan normally closing the CDR3 is absent here, so this likely arose from a read error. The J gene is TRBJ2-7, the V gene TRBV25-1; D might be TRBD1 (7 bases). The CDR3 has 15 amino acids. The ends were cut back, 0 bases at V and 5 bases at J, with 14 bases in the middle. From germline, CDR1 is MGHDK and CDR2 SYGVNS. The CDR3 loop reads CASSEYRGRGDEQYL. In nucleotides, the CDR3 is TGTGCCAGCAGTGAATATAGGGGGCGCGGGGACGAGCAGTACTTG.

The rearrangement uses TRBV20-1 and TRBJ1-5, with a tentative D call TRBD1 (5 bases). V lost 0 bases, J lost 7 bases, and 16 bases lay in between. Germline CDR1 reads DFQATT; CDR2 reads SNEGSKA (reference sequence). The CDR3 length is 15 residues. The CDR3 bases are TGCAGTGCTAGAGATAGGAGGGAGTCAGGGCAGCCCCAGCATTTT. Translated, it gives CSARDRRESGQPQHF.

The V call is TRBV2, the J call TRBJ1-2, with TRBD1 identical over 7 bases. The CDR3 is 12 residues long. Per the germline V gene, CDR1 is SNHLY and CDR2 is FYNNEI. Unmatched junction bases numbered 3, after V lost 7 bases and J lost 4 bases. CDR3 nucleotides: TGTGCCAGCAATCCAGGGGGCTATGGCTACACCTTC. It encodes CASNPGGYGYTF.

V usage is TRBV7-9 and J usage is TRBJ2-1; the D call may be TRBD1 or TRBD2 (6 bases each). V lost 4 bases, J lost 10 bases, and 17 bases lay in between. The CDR3 totals 14 residues. CDR1 is SEHNR and CDR2 is FQNEAQ in the germline V gene (reference sequence). The CDR3: CASSWGAGTGEQFF. The CDR3 nucleotides read TGTGCCAGCAGCTGGGGGGCGGGCACCGGGGAGCAGTTCTTC. The full variable domain, rest sourced from reference TRBV7-9 and TRBJ2-1, is DTGVSQNPRHKITKRGQNVTFRCDPISEHNRLYWYRQTLGQGPEFLTYFQNEAQLEKSRLLSDRFSAERPKGSFSTLEIQRTEQGDSAMYLCASSWGAGTGEQFFGPGTRLTVL.

The chain has TRBV2 and TRBJ2-3, with 10 positions matching TRBD2. CDR1 and CDR2 from the germline V gene are SNHLY and FYNNEI. This CDR3 region has 13 residues. V was clipped by 11 bases and J by 5 bases; unmatched bases: 7. This chain's CDR3 is CAYEREGGDTQYF. CDR3 bases: TGTGCCTATGAGCGGGAGGGTGGAGATACGCAGTATTTT.

As to this clonotype: With a much larger clone just one base away, this may be a read error. The V call is TRBV7-8, the J call TRBJ2-2; 7 bases fit TRBD2. Germline trimming cut 4 bases from V and 6 bases from J; bases unmatched to any gene: 11. CDR3 size: 16 residues. Germline CDR1 and CDR2: SGHVS and FQNEAQ. CDR3 region: CASSSPRLAVSGELFF. The CDR3 coding sequence is TGTGCCAGCAGCTCGCCGAGACTAGCTGTCTCCGGGGAGCTGTTTTTT.

This clonotype was seen ten or more times. V and J are TRBV15 and TRBJ2-3; D not resolved. From germline, CDR1 is LNHNV and CDR2 YYDKDF (reference sequence). V was trimmed by 3 bases and J by 1 base, leaving 14 bases between them. The CDR3 totals 16 residues. The DNA of the CDR3 is TGTGCCACCAGCAGCCTTTTCGACTCCGGCACAGATACGCAGTATTTT. Translated, it gives CATSSLFDSGTDTQYF. The whole variable domain, filled in from reference TRBV15 and TRBJ2-3, reads DAMVIQNPRYQVTQFGKPVTLSCSQTLNHNVMYWYQQKSSQAPKLLFHYYDKDFNNEADTPDNFQSRRPNTSFCFLDIRSPGLGDTAMYLCATSSLFDSGTDTQYFGPGTRLTVL.

This clonotype appeared many times. The chain uses TRBV19 and TRBJ2-1; D could derive from TRBD1 or TRBD2 (5 bases each). Between the trimmed V and J ends, which lost 3 bases and 4 bases, there was a span of 13 bases. The CDR3 length is 15 residues. CDR1 LNHDA and CDR2 SQIVND come from the germline V gene (reference sequence). The CDR3 protein is CASSIGGLGYNEQFF. CDR3 in DNA: TGTGCCAGTAGTATTGGGGGTTTGGGGTACAATGAGCAGTTCTTC.

As to this clonotype: A read error is possible here, since a much larger clone lies one base away. This sequence joins TRBV5-1 and TRBJ2-3; D is unresolved. CDR3 length: 16 residues. Germline assignment: CDR1 SGHRS and CDR2 YFSETQ. CDR3 nucleotide sequence: TGCGCCAGCAGCCCCGTTTCCGGTATCGGCACAGATGCGCAGTATTTT. Encoded protein: CASSPVSGIGTDAQYF.

This clonotype was detected many times. This sequence joins TRBV11-2 and TRBJ1-3; no definite D call. V shed 1 base and J shed 7 bases, with 11 bases lying between them. Germline assignment: CDR1 SGHAT and CDR2 FQNNGV. This CDR3 has 14 amino acids. DNA for the CDR3: TGTGCCAGCAGCTTAGCGGGAGCCAGGAACACCATATATTTT. The encoded protein is CASSLAGARNTIYF.

This clonotype was seen ten or more times. The J gene is TRBJ2-3, the V gene TRBV2; D might be TRBD1 (6 bases). The CDR3 has 17 residues. Looked up from germline, CDR1 is SNHLY and CDR2 is FYNNEI. V was cut by 6 bases and J by 3 bases, with 22 bases left in between. The DNA of the CDR3 is TGTGCCAGCAGCCCACGACAGGTTTCAGCACGAACAGATACGCAGTATTTT. Translating it yields CASSPRQVSARTDTQYF.

The sample holds many counts of this clonotype. The J gene is TRBJ2-4, the V gene TRBV24-1, with 8 bases fitting TRBD1. Trimming cost V 3 bases and J 6 bases; bases outside gene matches: 3. The CDR3 contains 14 residues. Germline V CDR1 and CDR2: KGHDR, SFDVKD. The DNA for the CDR3 is TGTGCCACCAGTGATCCTGGACAGGGAAACATTCAGTACTTC. This translates into CATSDPGQGNIQYF.

The chain employs TRBV24-1 and TRBJ2-3; 12 bases map to TRBD2. The CDR3 runs 16 residues. V lost 5 bases and J lost 4; bases outside the gene matches: 6. The germline CDR1 and CDR2 sequences are KGHDR and SFDVKD. CDR3 sequence reads: CATSGTSGIGADTQYF. CDR3 coding DNA: TGTGCCACCAGTGGGACTAGCGGGATCGGTGCAGATACGCAGTATTTT.

The gene calls are TRBV20-1 and TRBJ1-2; D unclear. V was trimmed by 1 base and J by 3 bases, leaving 9 bases between them. Germline V gene sequence: CDR1 DFQATT, CDR2 SNEGSKA (reference sequence). The CDR3 has 13 amino acids. CDR3 DNA sequence: TGCAGTGCTAGAGCGAAAGGGTACTATGGCTACACCTTC. This encodes CSARAKGYYGYTF.

The chain links TRBV27 to TRBJ1-5; D not certain. Germline V gives CDR1 MNHEY, CDR2 SMNVEV (reference sequence). V gave up 5 bases and J gave up 4 bases, with 9 bases separating them. This CDR3 has 13 amino acids. Here the CDR3 DNA reads TGTGCCAGCAGTAAGAAAGGTAATCAGCCCCAGCATTTT. Its translation: CASSKKGNQPQHF.

A single count supports this clonotype. This may be a read error, as it is one base from a much larger clone. The chain couples TRBV7-9 to TRBJ2-1, with TRBD1 as a possible D gene (5 bases). The V and J ends lost 4 bases and 3 bases respectively, with 10 bases between them. The CDR3 runs 14 residues. Germline V CDR1 and CDR2: SEHNR, FQNEAQ (reference sequence). CDR3 amino acids: CASSSQGIYNEQFF. The CDR3 DNA sequence: TGTGCCAGCAGCTCCCAGGGAATCTACAATGAGCAGTTCTTC.

This clonotype occurred many times. V and J are TRBV6-1 and TRBJ1-1; TRBD1 might be the D (5 bases). The CDR3 runs 13 residues. V was shortened by 3 bases and J by 9 bases, with 14 bases between the two germline ends. The germline gives CDR1 MNHNS, CDR2 SASEGT. CDR3 region: CASSDLISDKAFF. In DNA form, the CDR3 reads TGTGCCAGCAGTGACCTCATCTCGGACAAAGCTTTCTTT.

This clonotype was seen ten or more times. The rearrangement joins TRBV5-1 to TRBJ2-7; no reliable D call. The V and J ends lost 0 bases and 2 bases respectively, with 12 bases between them. Germline V gene lookup returns CDR1 SGHRS and CDR2 YFSETQ. CDR3 length: 15 residues. The DNA for the CDR3 is TGCGCCAGCAGCTTGGCACTATACACAACCTACGAGCAGTACTTC. As protein: CASSLALYTTYEQYF.

About this clonotype: Given the absence of the conserved phenylalanine or tryptophan at the CDR3 end, a read error is likely. The V and J genes are TRBV7-9 and TRBJ1-1; D call uncertain. CDR3 length equals 13 residues. With 3 bases removed from V and 8 bases from J, the gap between germline ends came to 13 bases. Germline V gene data show CDR1 as SEHNR and CDR2 as FQNEAQ (reference sequence). The CDR3 here is CASSLVWEDEAFS. CDR3 coding DNA: TGTGCCAGCAGCTTGGTTTGGGAAGACGAAGCTTTCTCC.

This clonotype was detected ten times or more. The chain links TRBV11-2 to TRBJ2-5, with TRBD1 matching over 8 bases. This CDR3 region has 16 residues. V trimming: 8 bases; J trimming: 4 bases; junction bases outside the gene matches: 15. Germline-derived CDR1 and CDR2 are SGHAT and FQNNGV. The CDR3 is CASGTSGGGFGETQYF. The CDR3 DNA is TGTGCCAGCGGCACTTCAGGGGGCGGGTTCGGAGAGACCCAGTACTTC.

This chain connects TRBV6-1 to TRBJ2-3; 11 bases agree with TRBD2. V shed 1 base and J 4 bases; nucleotides not matched to a gene: 1. The CDR3 is 15 residues long. CDR1 and CDR2 from the germline V gene are MNHNS and SASEGT. The CDR3 loop is CASSEGLAGSDTQYF. The CDR3, as DNA: TGTGCCAGCAGTGAAGGACTAGCGGGGTCAGATACGCAGTATTTT.

The chain has TRBV7-3 and TRBJ2-1; unclear D gene. CDR1 and CDR2 from the germline V gene are SGHTA and FQGTGA. V was clipped by 5 bases and J by 5 bases, with 13 bases between them. The CDR3 length is 14 residues. The CDR3 loop reads CASSLWVGNNEQFF. The CDR3 region has the DNA TGTGCCAGCAGCCTGTGGGTGGGGAACAATGAGCAGTTCTTC. Full variable domain (rest looked up from reference TRBV7-3 and TRBJ2-1): GAGVSQTPSNKVTEKGKYVELRCDPISGHTALYWYRQSLGQGPEFLIYFQGTGAADDSGLPNDRFFAVRPEGSVSTLKIQRTERGDSAVYLCASSLWVGNNEQFFGPGTRLTVL.

The V and J genes are TRBV7-9 and TRBJ2-3, with no clear D. CDR3 length equals 13 residues. Trimming cost V 1 base and J 4 bases, with 6 bases left between them. From germline, CDR1 is SEHNR and CDR2 FQNEAQ (reference sequence). The CDR3 sequence is CASSLGMADTQYF. The CDR3 DNA reads as TGTGCCAGCAGCTTAGGGATGGCAGATACGCAGTATTTT.

Concerning this clonotype: A read error is likely, as this CDR3 ends without the conserved phenylalanine or tryptophan. This rearrangement joins TRBV6-4 to TRBJ2-7; D is perhaps TRBD2 (5 bases). The CDR3 extends over 13 amino acids. V lost 5 bases, J lost 7 bases, and 15 bases lay in between. Germline CDR1 MRHNA, CDR2 SNTAGT. CDR3 nucleotide sequence: TGTGCCAGCAGTCTAGAGGGAACTAATGAGCAGTACTGC. Protein product: CASSLEGTNEQYC.

V usage is TRBV10-3 and J usage is TRBJ2-3; D gene unclear. V was cut by 2 bases and J by 0 bases, with 3 bases left in between. The CDR3 is 13 amino acids. The germline gives CDR1 ENHRY, CDR2 SYGVKD. The CDR3 DNA sequence: TGTGCCATCAGTGAGGGGAGCACAGATACGCAGTATTTT. Translated, it gives CAISEGSTDTQYF.